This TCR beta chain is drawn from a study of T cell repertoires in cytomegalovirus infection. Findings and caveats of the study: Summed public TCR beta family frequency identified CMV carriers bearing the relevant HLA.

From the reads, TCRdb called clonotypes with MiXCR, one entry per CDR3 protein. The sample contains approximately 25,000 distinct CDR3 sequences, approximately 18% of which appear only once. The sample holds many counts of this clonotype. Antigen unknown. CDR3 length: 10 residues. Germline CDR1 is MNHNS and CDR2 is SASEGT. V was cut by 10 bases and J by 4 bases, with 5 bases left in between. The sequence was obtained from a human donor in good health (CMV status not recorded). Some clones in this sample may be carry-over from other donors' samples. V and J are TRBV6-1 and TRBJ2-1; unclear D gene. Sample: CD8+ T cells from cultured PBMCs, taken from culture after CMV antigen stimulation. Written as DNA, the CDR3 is TGTGCCACCCTTTACAATGAGCAGTTCTTC. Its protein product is CATLYNEQFF.